These 21 T cell receptor beta chains came from one sample sequenced in a study of human T cells and chemical hapten exposure. TCRdb called the RACE reads again in MiXCR, with one record for every CDR3 protein. This repertoire shows about 300,000 distinct CDR3 sequences, about 5.4% found once; its top ten account for roughly 8.2%. Time point indicated: pre-sensitization, week 0. Treatment meaning: therapeutic diphenylcyclopropenone sensitization with weekly scalp DPC. The sequences come from whole blood, collected in connection with sensitization to the hapten diphenylcyclopropenone (DPC). The receptor set was obtained from a woman between 18 and 29 years old with alopecia areata. Some clones in this sample may be carry-over from other donors' samples.

This clonotype was seen a few times. The gene calls are TRBV10-3 and TRBJ2-2; perhaps TRBD1 as D (6 bases). The germline V and J ends were trimmed by 6 bases and 1 base, with 9 bases remaining between them. There are 14 residues in the CDR3. Germline V gives CDR1 ENHRY, CDR2 SYGVKD. The CDR3 DNA reads TGTGCCATCAGCAGGGGCGAGAACACCGGGGAGCTGTTTTTT. Protein product: CAISRGENTGELFF.

The rearrangement uses TRBV7-2 and TRBJ1-5, with D tentatively TRBD1 (6 bases). Germline assignment: CDR1 SGHTA and CDR2 FQGNSA. CDR3 length: 16 residues. V lost 5 bases to trimming and J lost 4 bases, with 18 bases between them. Here the CDR3 DNA reads TGTGCCAGCAGCCCCTGGACAGACACTAAGAATCAGCCCCAGCATTTT. This encodes CASSPWTDTKNQPQHF.

This clonotype occurred many times. The V gene is TRBV29-1, the J gene TRBJ2-3; 7 bases are shared with TRBD1. The CDR3 runs to 16 residues. Trimming removed 7 bases from V and 2 bases from J; junction bases left unmatched: 15. Germline V lookup: CDR1 SQVTM, CDR2 ANQGSEA. The CDR3 here is CSATAEGTVITDTQYF. In DNA, the CDR3 is TGCAGCGCGACCGCTGAAGGGACAGTGATCACAGATACGCAGTATTTT.

This clonotype was picked up a small number of times. The chain has TRBV6-6 and TRBJ1-6; D is unresolved. Germline V gene lookup returns CDR1 MNHNY and CDR2 SVGAGI (reference sequence). V gave up 6 bases and J gave up 7 bases, with 13 bases separating them. This CDR3 has 14 residues. CDR3 amino acids: CASSPPSINSPLHF. In nucleotides, the CDR3 is TGTGCCAGCAGCCCCCCAAGTATCAATTCACCCCTCCACTTT.

The chain carries TRBV5-5 and TRBJ2-2; D remains unclear. The CDR3 contains 12 residues. CDR1 is SGHKS, CDR2 YYEKEE, per germline (reference sequence). With 0 bases removed from V and 7 bases from J, the gap between germline ends came to 4 bases. CDR3: CASSLANGELFF. For the CDR3, the DNA is TGTGCCAGCAGCTTGGCCAACGGGGAGCTGTTTTTT.

This clonotype was counted a few times. The chain joins TRBV6-5 to TRBJ1-2; D may be TRBD1 (6 bases). Deletions cut 0 bases from V and 7 bases from J, with 9 bases between. CDR3 length equals 13 residues. From germline, CDR1 is MNHEY and CDR2 SVGAGI. The CDR3 spells CASSYSTGFGYTF. CDR3 coding DNA: TGTGCCAGCAGTTACTCCACAGGGTTTGGCTACACCTTC.

This clonotype has only a few counts. This CDR3 reads CSARRASEVNEQFF. The CDR3 bases are TGCAGTGCTAGAAGGGCTAGCGAGGTCAATGAGCAGTTCTTC. The rearrangement uses TRBV20-1 and TRBJ2-1, with D perhaps matching TRBD2 (6 bases). Trimming left V 2 bases short and J 6 bases short, with 14 bases between. Germline-derived CDR1 and CDR2 are DFQATT and SNEGSKA (reference sequence). CDR3 length equals 14 residues.

This clonotype was found many times. The chain has TRBV6-5 and TRBJ2-3; the D gene is possibly TRBD2 (5 bases). Between the trimmed V and J ends, which lost 1 base and 7 bases, there was a span of 15 bases. The CDR3 is 15 amino acids. CDR1 and CDR2 from the germline V gene are MNHEY and SVGAGI. CDR3 region: CASSYLRGDKYTQYF. The CDR3 DNA follows: TGTGCCAGCAGTTACTTACGGGGTGACAAGTATACGCAGTATTTT.

The sample holds a few counts of this clonotype. This chain links TRBV6-5 with TRBJ2-2; D remains unclear. Germline CDR1 reads MNHEY; CDR2 reads SVGAGI. The CDR3 sequence is 13 residues long. The V end lost 5 bases, the J end lost 8 bases, and 12 bases lay between the germline ends. CDR3 sequence reads: CASSRNPLGELFF. CDR3 in DNA: TGTGCCAGCAGTAGGAACCCTCTTGGGGAGCTGTTTTTT.

As to this clonotype: A single base is all that separates this from a far larger clone, so a read error is likely. This chain connects TRBV7-2 to TRBJ2-3; D is undetermined. Germline CDR1 SGHTA, CDR2 FQGNSA. The CDR3 loop spans 13 amino acids. This chain's CDR3 is CVSSLASTDTQYF. DNA of the CDR3: TGTGTCAGCAGCTTAGCCAGCACAGATACGCAGTATTTT. The whole variable domain, filled in from reference TRBV7-2 and TRBJ2-3, reads GAGVSQSPSNKVTEKGKDVELRCDPISGHTALYWYRQSLGQGLEFLIYFQGNSAPDKSGLPSDRFSAERTGGSVSTLTIQRTQQEDSAVYLCVSSLASTDTQYFGPGTRLTVL.

This clonotype came up many times. V and J are TRBV2 and TRBJ2-7, with TRBD2 matching 11 bases. The V gene's germline CDR1 is SNHLY and CDR2 FYNNEI. V was clipped by 3 bases and J by 9 bases; unmatched bases: 4. There are 13 residues in the CDR3. CDR3 nucleotide sequence: TGTGCCAGCAGTGATATGGGACTAGCGGCGCAGTACTTC. Protein product: CASSDMGLAAQYF. Full variable domain (outside the CDR3, taken from reference TRBV2 and TRBJ2-7): EPEVTQTPSHQVTQMGQEVILRCVPISNHLYFYWYRQILGQKVEFLVSFYNNEISEKSEIFDDQFSVERPDGSNFTLKIRSTKLEDSAMYFCASSDMGLAAQYFGPGTRLTVT.

At least ten counts were recorded for this clonotype. The chain links TRBV28 to TRBJ1-5; D gene unclear. The germline CDR1 and CDR2 sequences are MDHEN and SYDVKM. Trimming took 5 bases from V and 4 from J, leaving 18 bases between them. CDR3 length: 16 amino acids. The CDR3 spells CASSGPPGSGNQPQHF. Written as DNA, the CDR3 is TGTGCCAGCAGTGGCCCCCCCGGATCGGGGAATCAGCCCCAGCATTTT.

The chain carries TRBV27 and TRBJ1-1; D call uncertain. Germline CDR1 is MNHEY and CDR2 is SMNVEV (reference sequence). With 5 bases removed from V and 5 bases from J, the gap between germline ends came to 12 bases. This CDR3 comprises 13 residues. The CDR3 region has the DNA TGTGCCAGCAGTAACAGAGCGGGGACTGAAGCTTTCTTT. Amino acids: CASSNRAGTEAFF.

This clonotype was recorded many times. The V and J genes are TRBV7-6 and TRBJ2-1, with 13 bases identical to TRBD2. Trimming cost V 5 bases and J 7 bases; bases outside gene matches: 5. The germline gives CDR1 SGHVS, CDR2 FNYEAQ. The CDR3 contains 15 residues. CDR3 residues: CASSLLAGGRNEQFF. In nucleotides, the CDR3 is TGTGCCAGCAGCCTACTAGCGGGGGGGAGGAATGAGCAGTTCTTC. Drawing the rest from reference TRBV7-6 and TRBJ2-1, the complete variable domain is GAGVSQSPRYKVTKRGQDVALRCDPISGHVSLYWYRQALGQGPEFLTYFNYEAQQDKSGLPNDRFSAERPEGSISTLTIQRTEQRDSAMYRCASSLLAGGRNEQFFGPGTRLTVL.

This clonotype was detected many times. The chain carries TRBV12-5 and TRBJ1-1, with a weak D call TRBD1 (6 bases). V was cut by 0 bases and J by 5 bases, with 22 bases left in between. The germline V gene has CDR1 LGHNT and CDR2 FRNRAP. CDR3 size: 18 residues. CDR3 loop: CASGLVVGGSTGKTEAFF. The CDR3 DNA sequence: TGTGCTAGTGGTTTGGTAGTTGGGGGATCGACAGGAAAAACTGAAGCTTTCTTT. Supplemented by reference TRBV12-5 and TRBJ1-1, the full variable domain reads DARVTQTPRHKVTEMGQEVTMRCQPILGHNTVFWYRQTMMQGLELLAYFRNRAPLDDSGMPKDRFSAEMPDATLATLKIQPSEPRDSAVYFCASGLVVGGSTGKTEAFFGQGTRLTVV.

Many counts were recorded for this clonotype. The CDR3 here is CASSLASGGAGQFF. The DNA of the CDR3 is TGTGCCAGCAGCTTGGCCAGCGGGGGGGCCGGGCAGTTCTTC. The rearrangement uses TRBV5-5 and TRBJ2-1; 10 nucleotides align to TRBD2. The germline V gene has CDR1 SGHKS and CDR2 YYEKEE (reference sequence). CDR3 length: 14 amino acids. With V trimmed by 0 bases and J by 12 bases, 6 bases remained unmatched.

This clonotype was picked up many times. In nucleotides, the CDR3 is TGTGCCAGCAGTTTATGGGCCAGCGGGGAGGATACGCAGTATTTT. Translation gives CASSLWASGEDTQYF. This chain joins TRBV12-3 or TRBV12-4 and TRBJ2-3; 7 nucleotides agree with TRBD2. The CDR3 extends over 15 amino acids. Germline trimming cut 2 bases from V and 6 bases from J; bases unmatched to any gene: 8.

This clonotype has a count of ten or more. The chain is built from TRBV27 and TRBJ1-6; D may be TRBD1 (5 bases). This CDR3 spans 14 amino acids. From germline, CDR1 is MNHEY and CDR2 SMNVEV (reference sequence). V lost 3 bases and J 10 bases, leaving 13 bases between the germline ends. The CDR3 region has the DNA TGTGCCAGCAGTTTGATTAGGGGCGAATCACCCCTCCACTTT. Its protein is CASSLIRGESPLHF.

This rearrangement joins TRBV3-1 to TRBJ1-2; D may be TRBD1 (5 bases). CDR3 size: 15 residues. Looked up from germline, CDR1 is LGHDT and CDR2 is YNNKEL (reference sequence). The V gene lost 0 bases and the J gene lost 1 base, with 9 bases spanning the gap. The DNA of the CDR3 is TGTGCCAGCAGCCAAGAAGGGGTTCGTAACTATGGCTACACCTTC. Translated, it gives CASSQEGVRNYGYTF.

There are many counts of this clonotype. The chain employs TRBV4-2 and TRBJ2-3; TRBD2 might be the D (7 bases). The CDR3 runs 15 residues. Trimming shortened V by 3 bases and J by 6 bases, and 16 bases separated the two germline ends. CDR1 is LGHNA and CDR2 is YNFKEQ in the germline V gene. The CDR3 DNA is TGTGCCAGCAGCCAGGAGAGGGGGGGCCAGGATACGCAGTATTTT. This translates into CASSQERGGQDTQYF.

V gene TRBV24-1 combines with J gene TRBJ2-1; D remains unclear. V was clipped by 4 bases and J by 6 bases, with 6 bases between them. Per the germline V gene, CDR1 is KGHDR and CDR2 is SFDVKD. CDR3 length equals 12 residues. CDR3 loop: CATSESGNEQFF. For the CDR3, the DNA is TGTGCCACCAGTGAGTCCGGCAATGAGCAGTTCTTC.